These T cell receptor beta chains were read from a single sample in a study of T cell repertoires in cytomegalovirus infection. TCRdb processed the reads anew with MiXCR; each CDR3 protein has one entry. The sample gives roughly 600,000 distinct CDR3 sequences, approximately 24% of which show up once; 6.5% to 10% is in the top ten. Source material: CD8+ T cells from PBMCs. The receptors derive from a human donor in good health (CMV status not recorded). Some clones in this sample may be carry-over from other donors' samples. Both conserved end residues are part of each CDR3. Fields, in order: V gene, clone size, J gene, D gene, CDR3 protein, CDR3 DNA. D genes are given only for firm matches. Rows may omit the clone size; those that give it use once, few, many or a size class.

v_gene: TRBV7-2
abundance: many
j_gene: TRBJ2-2
d_gene: TRBD2
CDR3aa: CASYPAQLAYTGELFF
CDR3nt: TGTGCCAGCTATCCTGCTCAACTAGCGTACACCGGGGAGCTGTTTTTT

v_gene: TRBV7-8
abundance: .
j_gene: TRBJ2-7
d_gene: .
CDR3aa: CASSSLSVKPYEQYF
CDR3nt: TGTGCCAGCAGCTCACTTAGCGTGAAACCCTACGAGCAGTACTTC

v_gene: TRBV7-9
abundance: few
j_gene: TRBJ1-3
d_gene: TRBD1
CDR3aa: CASSLLETGKGNTIYF
CDR3nt: TGTGCCAGCAGCTTATTGGAGACAGGGAAAGGAAACACCATATATTTT

v_gene: TRBV29-1
abundance: few
j_gene: TRBJ2-5
d_gene: .
CDR3aa: CSALGSNQETQYF
CDR3nt: TGCAGCGCGTTGGGGAGTAACCAAGAGACCCAGTACTTC

v_gene: TRBV25-1
abundance: .
j_gene: TRBJ2-2
d_gene: .
CDR3aa: CVSSEQGTGELFF
CDR3nt: TGTGTCAGCAGTGAACAGGGAACCGGGGAGCTGTTTTTT

v_gene: TRBV10-2
abundance: .
j_gene: TRBJ2-7
d_gene: .
CDR3aa: CASSVVGYEQYF
CDR3nt: TGCGCCAGCAGTGTAGTAGGCTACGAGCAGTACTTC

v_gene: TRBV12-3/TRBV12-4
abundance: few
j_gene: TRBJ2-3
d_gene: .
CDR3aa: CASSLAYGGRTDTQYF
CDR3nt: TGTGCCAGCAGTTTAGCGTACGGGGGCCGCACAGATACGCAGTATTTT

v_gene: TRBV28
abundance: .
j_gene: TRBJ2-5
d_gene: .
CDR3aa: CASSFGFGLEETQYF
CDR3nt: TGTGCCAGCAGTTTCGGTTTCGGTTTAGAGGAGACCCAGTACTTC

v_gene: TRBV11-2
abundance: few
j_gene: TRBJ2-6
d_gene: .
CDR3aa: CASSRQGGGANVLTF
CDR3nt: TGTGCCAGCAGTAGACAGGGAGGAGGGGCCAACGTCCTGACTTTC

v_gene: TRBV29-1
abundance: .
j_gene: TRBJ2-3
d_gene: .
CDR3aa: CSVEPGEADTQYF
CDR3nt: TGCAGCGTTGAACCGGGGGAGGCAGATACGCAGTATTTT

v_gene: TRBV4-2
abundance: .
j_gene: TRBJ2-1
d_gene: TRBD2
CDR3aa: CASSPGLADHEQFF
CDR3nt: TGTGCCAGCAGCCCGGGACTAGCGGACCATGAGCAGTTCTTC

v_gene: TRBV29-1
abundance: few
j_gene: TRBJ1-1
d_gene: .
CDR3aa: CSVEVRGLNTEAFF
CDR3nt: TGCAGCGTTGAAGTGAGGGGGTTGAACACTGAAGCTTTCTTT

v_gene: TRBV29-1
abundance: few
j_gene: TRBJ2-4
d_gene: .
CDR3aa: CSVEIGRKNIQYF
CDR3nt: TGCAGCGTTGAAATTGGACGAAAAAACATTCAGTACTTC

v_gene: TRBV7-8
abundance: many
j_gene: TRBJ1-5
d_gene: .
CDR3aa: CASSWQGLNQPQHF
CDR3nt: TGTGCCAGCAGCTGGCAGGGGTTGAATCAGCCCCAGCATTTT

v_gene: TRBV7-8
abundance: many
j_gene: TRBJ2-3
d_gene: .
CDR3aa: CASSLVLTSTDTQYF
CDR3nt: TGTGCCAGCAGCTTAGTACTAACTAGCACAGATACGCAGTATTTT

v_gene: TRBV2
abundance: few
j_gene: TRBJ2-1
d_gene: .
CDR3aa: CASSQGTESDEQFF
CDR3nt: TGTGCCAGCAGTCAGGGGACTGAGAGCGATGAGCAGTTCTTC

v_gene: TRBV29-1
abundance: few
j_gene: TRBJ1-1
d_gene: .
CDR3aa: CSVEDDRGYTEAFF
CDR3nt: TGCAGCGTTGAAGATGACAGAGGGTACACTGAAGCTTTCTTT

v_gene: TRBV12-3/TRBV12-4
abundance: few
j_gene: TRBJ1-1
d_gene: .
CDR3aa: CASSLTRVNTEAFF
CDR3nt: TGTGCCAGCAGTCTAACCAGAGTGAACACTGAAGCTTTCTTT

v_gene: TRBV5-1
abundance: few
j_gene: TRBJ2-7
d_gene: .
CDR3aa: CASSPRPEDEQYF
CDR3nt: TGCGCCAGCAGCCCCCGGCCTGAAGACGAGCAGTACTTC

v_gene: TRBV15
abundance: .
j_gene: TRBJ2-3
d_gene: TRBD2
CDR3aa: CATSRVFGTSPTDTQYF
CDR3nt: TGTGCCACCAGCAGAGTGTTCGGGACTAGCCCCACAGATACGCAGTATTTT

v_gene: TRBV7-2
abundance: .
j_gene: TRBJ2-1
d_gene: .
CDR3aa: CASSLAQGTYNEQFF
CDR3nt: TGTGCCAGCAGCTTAGCGCAGGGCACCTACAATGAGCAGTTCTTC

v_gene: TRBV7-9
abundance: many
j_gene: TRBJ2-3
d_gene: TRBD1
CDR3aa: CASSLWDRVGDTQYF
CDR3nt: TGTGCCAGCAGCTTATGGGACAGGGTCGGAGATACGCAGTATTTT

v_gene: TRBV7-9
abundance: many
j_gene: TRBJ2-3
d_gene: .
CDR3aa: CASSQIIGGTDTQYF
CDR3nt: TGTGCCAGCAGCCAAATAATCGGCGGCACAGATACGCAGTATTTT

v_gene: TRBV4-3
abundance: .
j_gene: TRBJ2-2
d_gene: .
CDR3aa: CASSQITGELFF
CDR3nt: TGCGCCAGCAGCCAAATAACCGGGGAGCTGTTTTTT

v_gene: TRBV20-1
abundance: few
j_gene: TRBJ2-7
d_gene: TRBD2
CDR3aa: CSARVVAGATYEQYF
CDR3nt: TGCAGTGCTAGGGTGGTAGCGGGGGCTACCTACGAGCAGTACTTC

v_gene: TRBV7-9
abundance: many
j_gene: TRBJ2-2
d_gene: .
CDR3aa: CASSPGHKTGELFF
CDR3nt: TGTGCCAGCAGTCCCGGACACAAGACCGGGGAGCTGTTTTTT

v_gene: TRBV13
abundance: .
j_gene: TRBJ2-5
d_gene: TRBD2
CDR3aa: CASSFSRGGTQYF
CDR3nt: TGTGCCAGCAGCTTCTCGCGGGGGGGGACCCAGTACTTC

v_gene: TRBV29-1
abundance: few
j_gene: TRBJ2-3
d_gene: TRBD2
CDR3aa: CSVGTSGTHSTDTQYF
CDR3nt: TGCAGCGTTGGGACTAGCGGGACCCACAGCACAGATACGCAGTATTTT

v_gene: TRBV7-8
abundance: many
j_gene: TRBJ1-5
d_gene: .
CDR3aa: CASSVGRRGSNQPQHF
CDR3nt: TGTGCCAGCAGCGTAGGTCGCAGGGGAAGCAATCAGCCCCAGCATTTT

v_gene: TRBV4-1
abundance: .
j_gene: TRBJ2-2
d_gene: TRBD2
CDR3aa: CASSQWTSGGVGTGELFF
CDR3nt: TGCGCCAGCAGCCAATGGACTAGCGGGGGGGTCGGCACCGGGGAGCTGTTTTTT

v_gene: TRBV5-6
abundance: .
j_gene: TRBJ2-1
d_gene: .
CDR3aa: CASSLSGRDFWDEQFF
CDR3nt: TGTGCCAGCAGCTTGTCCGGACGGGACTTCTGGGATGAGCAGTTCTTC

v_gene: TRBV7-9
abundance: many
j_gene: TRBJ1-1
d_gene: .
CDR3aa: CASSTPEQNTEAFF
CDR3nt: TGTGCCAGCAGCACGCCCGAGCAAAACACTGAAGCTTTCTTT

v_gene: TRBV7-9
abundance: many
j_gene: TRBJ2-7
d_gene: TRBD1
CDR3aa: CASSPWDSSYEQYF
CDR3nt: TGTGCCAGCAGCCCTTGGGACAGCTCCTACGAGCAGTACTTC

v_gene: TRBV7-2
abundance: many
j_gene: TRBJ2-5
d_gene: .
CDR3aa: CASSLGGIVKETQYF
CDR3nt: TGTGCCAGCAGCTTAGGGGGCATCGTGAAGGAGACCCAGTACTTC

v_gene: TRBV11-2
abundance: .
j_gene: TRBJ1-6
d_gene: TRBD1
CDR3aa: CASSSDRGIRGSYNSPLHF
CDR3nt: TGTGCCAGCAGCTCGGACAGGGGAATAAGAGGCTCCTATAATTCACCCCTCCACTTT

v_gene: TRBV14
abundance: many
j_gene: TRBJ2-7
d_gene: .
CDR3aa: CASSQTGEQYF
CDR3nt: TGTGCCAGCAGCCAGACGGGAGAGCAGTACTTC

v_gene: TRBV6-6
abundance: few
j_gene: TRBJ2-1
d_gene: TRBD2
CDR3aa: CASSYGASGYNEQFF
CDR3nt: TGTGCCAGCAGTTACGGGGCTAGCGGGTACAATGAGCAGTTCTTC

v_gene: TRBV7-2
abundance: .
j_gene: TRBJ2-1
d_gene: .
CDR3aa: CASSSEDVSSYNEQFF
CDR3nt: TGTGCCAGCAGCTCTGAGGATGTCAGCTCCTACAATGAGCAGTTCTTC

v_gene: TRBV29-1
abundance: .
j_gene: TRBJ1-1
d_gene: .
CDR3aa: CSALKQGEAFF
CDR3nt: TGCAGCGCCCTTAAACAGGGTGAAGCTTTCTTT

v_gene: TRBV28
abundance: few
j_gene: TRBJ1-5
d_gene: .
CDR3aa: CASKWIRGNQPQHF
CDR3nt: TGTGCCAGCAAGTGGATCCGTGGCAATCAGCCCCAGCATTTT

v_gene: TRBV25-1
abundance: .
j_gene: TRBJ1-1
d_gene: TRBD1
CDR3aa: CASSVTGNERDAFF
CDR3nt: TGTGCCAGCAGCGTGACAGGGAATGAACGGGATGCTTTCTTT

v_gene: TRBV6-2/TRBV6-3
abundance: few
j_gene: TRBJ1-5
d_gene: .
CDR3aa: CASSYSKPFRIYQPQHF
CDR3nt: TGTGCCAGCAGTTACTCGAAGCCCTTCCGTATCTATCAGCCCCAGCATTTT

v_gene: TRBV27
abundance: .
j_gene: TRBJ2-6
d_gene: .
CDR3aa: CASSTISPSGANVLTF
CDR3nt: TGTGCCAGCAGTACTATTTCGCCCTCTGGGGCCAACGTCCTGACTTTC

v_gene: TRBV7-8
abundance: few
j_gene: TRBJ1-1
d_gene: .
CDR3aa: CASSLEAGIWGTEAFF
CDR3nt: TGTGCCAGCAGCCTGGAGGCCGGGATTTGGGGCACTGAAGCTTTCTTT

v_gene: TRBV12-3/TRBV12-4
abundance: few
j_gene: TRBJ1-6
d_gene: .
CDR3aa: CASSFWDTSSYNSPLHF
CDR3nt: TGTGCCAGCAGTTTTTGGGACACGAGCTCCTATAATTCACCCCTCCACTTT

v_gene: TRBV11-1
abundance: .
j_gene: TRBJ2-1
d_gene: .
CDR3aa: CVSSLDMSRYNEQFF
CDR3nt: TGTGTCAGCAGCTTAGATATGAGTCGGTACAATGAGCAGTTCTTC

v_gene: TRBV12-3/TRBV12-4
abundance: many
j_gene: TRBJ2-5
d_gene: TRBD1
CDR3aa: CASSSWTGRETQYF
CDR3nt: TGTGCCAGCAGTTCCTGGACAGGGCGAGAGACCCAGTACTTC

v_gene: TRBV12-3/TRBV12-4
abundance: .
j_gene: TRBJ1-1
d_gene: .
CDR3aa: CVSSLQNTEAFF
CDR3nt: TGTGTCAGCAGTTTGCAGAACACTGAAGCTTTCTTT

v_gene: TRBV7-8
abundance: many
j_gene: TRBJ2-2
d_gene: .
CDR3aa: CASSFLGRGAGGELFF
CDR3nt: TGTGCCAGCAGCTTCTTAGGTCGGGGCGCAGGCGGGGAGCTGTTTTTT

v_gene: TRBV10-3
abundance: .
j_gene: TRBJ1-2
d_gene: .
CDR3aa: CAIRTVYGYTF
CDR3nt: TGTGCCATCAGGACAGTCTATGGCTACACCTTC

v_gene: TRBV4-1
abundance: .
j_gene: TRBJ2-3
d_gene: .
CDR3aa: CASSQASLMPRVSEDTQYF
CDR3nt: TGCGCCAGCAGCCAAGCTTCGCTCATGCCCAGGGTTAGTGAAGATACGCAGTATTTT

v_gene: TRBV10-2
abundance: .
j_gene: TRBJ1-6
d_gene: .
CDR3aa: CASSEEGRNSPLHF
CDR3nt: TGCGCCAGCAGTGAGGAAGGGCGCAACTCACCCCTCCACTTT